These 2 T cell receptor beta chains were all obtained from the same sample, sequenced in a study of CD8+ T cells in alopecia areata listed by TCRdb under 2018. Receptors were amplified or captured by the immunoSEQ multiplex PCR assay. To provide template for TCR sequencing, every sample had RNA extracted and reverse transcribed into cDNA. Held by TCRdb, this immuneACCESS table contains in-frame sequences only and omits some clones. Under half of the omission traces to an unresolved V gene where checked; the cause of the rest is unknown. The sample has roughly 120,000 clones on record, approximately 59% of them singletons. The ten largest clones capture under 35% of the sample. The sample's time point label is to be understood as: about four weeks on oral tofacitinib. The treatment or condition label of this sample denotes: oral pan-JAK inhibitor, 5-10 mg twice daily. This material consisted of CD8+ T cells sorted from blood, taken at week 4, from a patient treated with tofacitinib. The receptors were gathered from a human donor with alopecia areata.

V gene TRBV29-1 combines with J gene TRBJ2-5, with 9 positions matching TRBD1. Per germline, CDR1 SQVTM and CDR2 ANQGSEA. The CDR3 loop spans 14 amino acids. V shed 2 bases, J shed 3 bases, and the junction held 4 bases outside the gene matches. CDR3 nucleotide sequence: TGCAGCGTTGAAAGAGGACAGGGGAAAGAGACCCAGTACTTC. This encodes CSVERGQGKETQYF. Full variable domain (rest looked up from reference TRBV29-1 and TRBJ2-5): SAVISQKPSRDICQRGTSLTIQCQVDSQVTMMFWYRQQPGQSLTLIATANQGSEATYESGFVIDKFPISRPNLTFSTLTVSNMSPEDSSIYLCSVERGQGKETQYFGPGTRLLVL.

The chain recombines TRBV29-1 with TRBJ1-2, with D perhaps TRBD1 (5 bases). Germline V gives CDR1 SQVTM, CDR2 ANQGSEA. Trimming pared 6 bases from V and 1 base from J, leaving 24 bases between. CDR3 size: 17 residues. Here the CDR3 reads CSVSVHKPGPFNYGYTF. For the CDR3, the DNA is TGCAGCGTATCCGTCCATAAGCCAGGGCCTTTTAACTATGGCTACACCTTC.